The T cell receptor beta chain under discussion was sequenced for a study of blood T cell repertoires in COVID-19. Sequenced by immunoSEQ multiplex PCR; TCRdb stores in-frame clones only, minus some. The table lists around 300,000 clones, around 86% of them singletons, with 1% in the top ten. V was pared by 4 bases and J by 7 bases, with 7 bases of the junction left unmatched. This CDR3 contains 13 residues. Germline V CDR1 and CDR2: MNHEY, SVGAGI. The V and J genes are TRBV6-5 and TRBJ2-7, with TRBD2 matching 7 bases. This TCR derives from a man aged 45 to 65 with active or convalescent COVID-19. Sequenced sample: peripheral blood. The CDR3 loop reads CASSLRARGEQYF. The CDR3 DNA reads as TGTGCCAGCAGTTTACGGGCGCGGGGGGAGCAGTACTTC.